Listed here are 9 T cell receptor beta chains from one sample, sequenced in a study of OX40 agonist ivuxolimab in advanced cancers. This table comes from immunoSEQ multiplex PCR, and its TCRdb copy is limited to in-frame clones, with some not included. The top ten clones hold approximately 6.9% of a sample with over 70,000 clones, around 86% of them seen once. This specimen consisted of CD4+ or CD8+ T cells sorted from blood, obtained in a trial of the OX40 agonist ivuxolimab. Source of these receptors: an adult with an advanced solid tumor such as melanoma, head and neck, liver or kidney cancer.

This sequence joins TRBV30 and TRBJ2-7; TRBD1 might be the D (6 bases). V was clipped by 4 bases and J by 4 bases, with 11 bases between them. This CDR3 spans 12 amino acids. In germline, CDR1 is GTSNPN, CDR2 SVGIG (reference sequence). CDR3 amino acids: CAWNTGHYEQYF. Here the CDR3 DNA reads TGTGCCTGGAATACAGGGCATTACGAGCAGTACTTC.

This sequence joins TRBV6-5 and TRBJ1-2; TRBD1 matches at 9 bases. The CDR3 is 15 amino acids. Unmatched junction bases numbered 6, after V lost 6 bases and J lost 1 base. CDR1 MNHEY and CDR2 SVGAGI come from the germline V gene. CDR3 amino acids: CASSTDRGNNYGYTF. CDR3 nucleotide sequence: TGTGCCAGCAGCACAGACAGGGGGAATAACTATGGCTACACCTTC.

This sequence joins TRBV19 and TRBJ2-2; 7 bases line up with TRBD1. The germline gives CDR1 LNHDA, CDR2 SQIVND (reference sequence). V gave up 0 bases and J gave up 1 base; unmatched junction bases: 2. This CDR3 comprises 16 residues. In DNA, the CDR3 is TGTGCCAGTAGTATAGATAGGACAGGGAACACCGGGGAGCTGTTTTTT. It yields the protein CASSIDRTGNTGELFF.

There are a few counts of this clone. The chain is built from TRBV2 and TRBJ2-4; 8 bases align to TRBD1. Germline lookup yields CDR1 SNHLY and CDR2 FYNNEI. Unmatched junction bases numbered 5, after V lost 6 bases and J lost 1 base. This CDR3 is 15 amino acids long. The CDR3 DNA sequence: TGTGCCAGCAGGCCCCGGGACAGGGCCAAAAACATTCAGTACTTC. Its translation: CASRPRDRAKNIQYF.

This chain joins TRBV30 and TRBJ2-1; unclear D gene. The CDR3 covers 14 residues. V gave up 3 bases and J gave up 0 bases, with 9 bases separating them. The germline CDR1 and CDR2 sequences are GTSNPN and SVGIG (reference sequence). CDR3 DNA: TGTGCCTGGAGGAAACGGAGCTCCTACAATGAGCAGTTCTTC. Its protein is CAWRKRSSYNEQFF.

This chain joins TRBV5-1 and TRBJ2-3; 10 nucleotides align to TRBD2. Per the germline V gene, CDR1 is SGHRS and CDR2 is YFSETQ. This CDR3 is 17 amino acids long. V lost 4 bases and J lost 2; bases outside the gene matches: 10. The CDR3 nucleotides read TGCGCCAGCAGCCCCGGAGCACTAGCGGGACTCACAGATACGCAGTATTTT. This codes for CASSPGALAGLTDTQYF. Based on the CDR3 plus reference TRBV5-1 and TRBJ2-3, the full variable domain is KAGVTQTPRYLIKTRGQQVTLSCSPISGHRSVSWYQQTPGQGLQFLFEYFSETQRNKGNFPGRFSGRQFSNSRSEMNVSTLELGDSALYLCASSPGALAGLTDTQYFGPGTRLTVL.

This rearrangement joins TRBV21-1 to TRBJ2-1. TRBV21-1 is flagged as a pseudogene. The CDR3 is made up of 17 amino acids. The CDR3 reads CASSPQRKTLTYNEQFF. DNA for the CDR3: TGTGCCAGCAGCCCCCAAAGGAAGACGTTAACCTACAATGAGCAGTTCTTC.

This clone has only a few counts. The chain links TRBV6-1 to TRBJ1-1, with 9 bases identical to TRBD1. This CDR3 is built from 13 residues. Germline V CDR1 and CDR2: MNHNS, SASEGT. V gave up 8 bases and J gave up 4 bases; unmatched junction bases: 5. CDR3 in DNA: TGTGCCAGCGACGACAGGGGGATCACTGAAGCTTTCTTT. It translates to CASDDRGITEAFF.

CDR3 DNA: TGTGCCAGTAGTATAGAGGAGACAAGCTATGGCTACACCTTC. It is translated as CASSIEETSYGYTF. The J gene is TRBJ1-2, the V gene TRBV19; no definite D call. The ends were cut back, 0 bases at V and 4 bases at J, with 9 bases in the middle. This CDR3 spans 14 amino acids. Germline V gene data show CDR1 as LNHDA and CDR2 as SQIVND (reference sequence).